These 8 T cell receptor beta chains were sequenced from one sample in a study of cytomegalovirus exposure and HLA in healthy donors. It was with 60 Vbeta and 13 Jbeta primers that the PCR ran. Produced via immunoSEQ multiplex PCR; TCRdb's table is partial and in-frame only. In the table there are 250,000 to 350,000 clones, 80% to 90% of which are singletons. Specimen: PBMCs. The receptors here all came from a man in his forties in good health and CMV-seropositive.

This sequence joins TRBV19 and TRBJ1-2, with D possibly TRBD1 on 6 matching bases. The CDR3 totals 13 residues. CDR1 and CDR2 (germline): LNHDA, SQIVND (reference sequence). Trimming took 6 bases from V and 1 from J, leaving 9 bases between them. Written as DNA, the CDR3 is TGTGCCAGTAGAATGGACAGTAACTATGGCTACACCTTC. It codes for CASRMDSNYGYTF.

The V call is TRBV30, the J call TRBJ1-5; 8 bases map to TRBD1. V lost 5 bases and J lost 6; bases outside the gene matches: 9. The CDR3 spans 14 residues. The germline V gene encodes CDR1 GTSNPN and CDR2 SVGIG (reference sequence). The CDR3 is CAWATGGGGQPQHF. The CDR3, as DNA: TGTGCCTGGGCCACAGGGGGGGGAGGTCAGCCCCAGCATTTT.

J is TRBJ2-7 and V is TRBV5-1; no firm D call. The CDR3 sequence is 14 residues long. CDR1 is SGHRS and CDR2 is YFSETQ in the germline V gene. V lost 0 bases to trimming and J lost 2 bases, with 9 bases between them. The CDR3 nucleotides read TGCGCCAGCAGCTTGGCCACAGCAACCTACGAGCAGTACTTC. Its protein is CASSLATATYEQYF. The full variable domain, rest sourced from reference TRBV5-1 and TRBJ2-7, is KAGVTQTPRYLIKTRGQQVTLSCSPISGHRSVSWYQQTPGQGLQFLFEYFSETQRNKGNFPGRFSGRQFSNSRSEMNVSTLELGDSALYLCASSLATATYEQYFGPGTRLTVT.

This CDR3 is CASSLVTYEQYF. CDR3 DNA sequence: TGTGCCAGCAGCTTAGTTACCTACGAGCAGTACTTC. J is TRBJ2-7 and V is TRBV7-9; no clear D gene. V was clipped by 1 base and J by 2 bases, with 3 bases between them. The CDR3 loop spans 12 amino acids. In germline, CDR1 is SEHNR, CDR2 FQNEAQ (reference sequence).

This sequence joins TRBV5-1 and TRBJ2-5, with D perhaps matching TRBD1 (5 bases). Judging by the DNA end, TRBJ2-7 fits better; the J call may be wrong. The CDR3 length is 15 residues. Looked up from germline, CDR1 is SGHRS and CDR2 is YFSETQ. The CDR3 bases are TGCGCCAGCAGCTTGGTGTACAGGTCCTCCTACGAGCAGTACTTC. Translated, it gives CASSLVYRSSYEQYF.

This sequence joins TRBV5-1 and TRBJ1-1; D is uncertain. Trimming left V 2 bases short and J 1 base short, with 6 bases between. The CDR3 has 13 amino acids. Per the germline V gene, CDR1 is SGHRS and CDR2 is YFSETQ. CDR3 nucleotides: TGCGCCAGCAGCTTCCGACAGAACACTGAAGCTTTCTTT. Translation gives CASSFRQNTEAFF.

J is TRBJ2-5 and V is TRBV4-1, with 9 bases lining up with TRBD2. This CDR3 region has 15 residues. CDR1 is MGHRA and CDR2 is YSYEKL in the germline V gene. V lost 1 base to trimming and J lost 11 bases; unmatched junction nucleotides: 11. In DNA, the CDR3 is TGCGCCAGCAGCCAAGTGGGGCAGGCCGCGGGAGGGCAGTACTTC. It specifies CASSQVGQAAGGQYF.

DNA of the CDR3: TGTGCCAGCATACCGGGACTCCTATTTTCAGCGAATACGCAGTATTTT. Translated: CASIPGLLFSANTQYF. The gene calls are TRBV21-1 and TRBJ2-3; the table's D gene call, TRBD2, was not cross checked with the DNA. TRBV21-1 is assigned pseudogene status. The CDR3 totals 16 residues.